The 31 T cell receptor beta chains given below trace back to one sample, sequenced in a study of blood T cell repertoires in COVID-19. Assay used: immunoSEQ multiplex PCR; TCRdb lists only in-frame clones, some missing. This sample carries 120,000 to 150,000 clones, about 83% of them seen once, and the ten largest clones take 7% to 9.5%. Sample: peripheral blood. The receptors here all came from a man aged 25-45 years with COVID-19, enrolled during active disease.

In nucleotides, the CDR3 is TGTGCCAGCACTCCGGGGGGGACCACTGAAGCTTTCTTT. Amino acid sequence: CASTPGGTTEAFF. V usage is TRBV5-6 and J usage is TRBJ1-1; D might be TRBD1 (5 bases). Trimming left V 6 bases short and J 4 bases short, with 13 bases between. The CDR3 length is 13 residues. The germline gives CDR1 SGHDT, CDR2 YYEEEE.

This chain uses TRBV18 with TRBJ2-1; TRBD2 is a possible D gene (6 bases). CDR1 is KGHSH, CDR2 LQKENI, per germline. The V end lost 3 bases, the J end lost 1 base, and 10 bases lay between the germline ends. The CDR3 has 15 residues. In nucleotides, the CDR3 is TGTGCCAGCTCACCCAGCGGGCGTTCCTACAATGAGCAGTTCTTC. Protein sequence: CASSPSGRSYNEQFF.

The CDR3 region is CASSQQGSDTQYF. CDR3 sequence (DNA): TGTGCCAGCAGCCAGCAGGGTTCGGATACGCAGTATTTT. The chain recombines TRBV3-1 (or the pseudogene TRBV3-2) with TRBJ2-3; D may be TRBD1 (5 bases). CDR3 length: 13 amino acids. V lost 3 bases and J lost 6, with 10 bases in between. Germline loops: CDR1 LGHDT, CDR2 YNNKEL (reference sequence).

V is TRBV11-2 and J is TRBJ1-4, with a possible D match to TRBD1 (5 bases). Germline V gene sequence: CDR1 SGHAT, CDR2 FQNNGV. Trimming shortened V by 0 bases and J by 10 bases, and 12 bases separated the two germline ends. This CDR3 has 14 residues. The DNA of the CDR3 is TGTGCCAGCAGCTTAGATTTGGAGGGGAGAAAACTGTTTTTT. It encodes CASSLDLEGRKLFF.

This clone was counted a few times. The chain recombines TRBV6-6 with TRBJ2-7; 9 nucleotides line up with TRBD1. Germline V gene sequence: CDR1 MNHNY, CDR2 SVGAGI (reference sequence). This CDR3 has 14 residues. J gave up 6 bases and V 2 bases, and 5 bases lay outside the gene matches. CDR3: CASSYTGQGAEQYF. The CDR3 DNA reads TGTGCCAGCAGTTACACGGGACAGGGCGCCGAGCAGTACTTC.

The table lists this clone with many counts. V gene TRBV6-6 combines with J gene TRBJ1-2; 7 nucleotides match TRBD1. J gave up 2 bases and V 2 bases, and 8 bases lay outside the gene matches. CDR1 and CDR2 from the germline V gene are MNHNY and SVGAGI (reference sequence). The length of the CDR3 is 16 residues. This CDR3 reads CASSYVAGGGNYGYTF. The CDR3 DNA follows: TGTGCCAGCAGTTACGTGGCAGGGGGTGGCAACTATGGCTACACCTTC.

The rearrangement joins TRBV30 to TRBJ2-1; 12 positions match TRBD2. The CDR3 has 14 amino acids. V dropped 3 bases and J dropped 5; count of bases not matched to a gene: 2. CDR1 and CDR2 (germline): GTSNPN, SVGIG (reference sequence). The CDR3 reads CAWRTSGSHNEQFF. For the CDR3, the DNA is TGTGCCTGGAGGACTAGCGGGAGTCACAATGAGCAGTTCTTC.

The rearrangement links TRBV4-1 to TRBJ2-1; maybe TRBD1 (6 bases). This CDR3 contains 15 residues. Germline V lookup: CDR1 MGHRA, CDR2 YSYEKL. The V end was cut by 1 base, the J end by 7 bases, with 14 bases between. The CDR3 sequence is CASSQVGTRTNEQFF. The CDR3 DNA follows: TGCGCCAGCAGCCAAGTTGGGACAAGGACTAATGAGCAGTTCTTC.

This clone was seen only once. This chain links TRBV19 with TRBJ1-2, with 11 nucleotides matching TRBD1. The germline gives CDR1 LNHDA, CDR2 SQIVND (reference sequence). CDR3 length equals 14 residues. J gave up 7 bases and V 3 bases, and 4 bases lay outside the gene matches. The CDR3 region is CASSMDRGLSGYTF. The CDR3 coding sequence is TGTGCCAGTAGTATGGACAGGGGGCTGAGTGGCTACACCTTC.

V usage is TRBV6-5 and J usage is TRBJ1-4; 10 positions agree with TRBD1. The CDR3 is 14 amino acids. Germline V lookup: CDR1 MNHEY, CDR2 SVGAGI. Losses at the gene ends were 6 bases for V and 10 bases for J; bases not matched to a gene: 8. DNA of the CDR3: TGTGCCAGCAGGGGGACAGGGGAAACGATAAAACTGTTTTTT. Protein product: CASRGTGETIKLFF.

The chain has TRBV2 and TRBJ1-5; no definite D call. V lost 6 bases and J 6 bases, leaving 21 bases between the germline ends. This CDR3 is built from 16 residues. From germline, CDR1 is SNHLY and CDR2 FYNNEI. CDR3: CASRRTPRRSGQPQHF. The DNA of the CDR3 is TGTGCCAGCAGAAGAACCCCGAGGCGGAGCGGTCAGCCCCAGCATTTT.

The V gene is TRBV5-1, the J gene TRBJ2-7; possibly TRBD1 for D (5 bases). Trimming shortened V by 1 base and J by 3 bases, and 11 bases separated the two germline ends. CDR1 SGHRS and CDR2 YFSETQ come from the germline V gene. CDR3 size: 14 residues. This CDR3 is CASSLQDSYYEQYF. CDR3 bases: TGCGCCAGCAGCTTGCAAGACAGTTACTACGAGCAGTACTTC.

A single count supports this clone. J is TRBJ2-1 and V is TRBV18; 7 nucleotides match TRBD1. The J segment lost 5 bases and the V segment lost 2 bases, leaving 3 bases of the junction unmatched. The CDR3 is 14 amino acids. Germline loops: CDR1 KGHSH, CDR2 LQKENI. CDR3: CASSPNRGHNEQFF. The CDR3 DNA reads TGTGCCAGCTCACCAAACAGGGGACACAATGAGCAGTTCTTC.

The genes are TRBV20-1 and TRBJ2-1, with a possible D match to TRBD2 (6 bases). Germline V gives CDR1 DFQATT, CDR2 SNEGSKA (reference sequence). Between the trimmed V and J ends, which lost 3 bases and 9 bases, there was a span of 21 bases. The CDR3 is 15 residues long. The CDR3: CSASLGAGPSLEQFF. The CDR3 DNA reads TGCAGTGCTAGTTTGGGAGCGGGCCCGTCCCTTGAGCAGTTCTTC.

The chain joins TRBV21-1 to TRBJ2-7; TRBD2, the D gene given by the table, was not confirmed from the DNA. TRBV21-1 is listed as a pseudogene. The CDR3 is 13 amino acids. CDR3: CASILDYFYEQYF. CDR3 DNA: TGTGCCAGCATCTTGGACTACTTCTACGAGCAGTACTTC.

The chain is built from TRBV29-1 and TRBJ2-7; 7 positions agree with TRBD1. The CDR3 has 13 amino acids. Germline trimming cut 4 bases from V and 1 base from J; bases unmatched to any gene: 4. Germline V gene lookup returns CDR1 SQVTM and CDR2 ANQGSEA. The CDR3 region is CSVVKGASYEQYF. The CDR3 DNA follows: TGCAGCGTTGTGAAGGGGGCTTCCTACGAGCAGTACTTC.

This clone has more than one count but fewer than ten. The rearrangement uses TRBV27 and TRBJ1-4, with D unresolved. Trimming pared 6 bases from V and 6 bases from J, leaving 14 bases between. Germline values: CDR1 MNHEY, CDR2 SMNVEV (reference sequence). The CDR3 totals 14 residues. The CDR3 bases are TGTGCCAGCAGCCCGGGGAGGGATCATGAAAAACTGTTTTTT. This translates into CASSPGRDHEKLFF.

The chain combines TRBV5-6 with TRBJ2-2; maybe TRBD2 (5 bases). Germline lookup yields CDR1 SGHDT and CDR2 YYEEEE. The CDR3 totals 13 residues. Between the trimmed V and J ends, which lost 6 bases and 5 bases, there was a span of 11 bases. CDR3 sequence reads: CASNLRLTGELFF. The CDR3 DNA reads as TGTGCCAGCAACTTAAGACTAACCGGGGAGCTGTTTTTT.

V gene TRBV19 combines with J gene TRBJ1-2; D may be TRBD1 (6 bases). Trimming removed 5 bases at V and 4 bases at J, with 8 bases between. Germline CDR1 and CDR2: LNHDA and SQIVND (reference sequence). CDR3 length: 12 residues. CDR3 DNA sequence: TGTGCCAGTAGTGGGGGCCGCTATGGCTACACCTTC. As protein: CASSGGRYGYTF.

The chain is built from TRBV5-1 and TRBJ2-7; 7 nucleotides align to TRBD1. The CDR3 sequence is 13 residues long. Germline V CDR1 and CDR2: SGHRS, YFSETQ. J gave up 5 bases and V 4 bases, and 6 bases lay outside the gene matches. CDR3 coding DNA: TGCGCCAGCAGCCTAGGGACAGATGACGAGCAGTACTTC. This encodes CASSLGTDDEQYF.

The chain combines TRBV27 with TRBJ1-2; TRBD1 aligns across 12 bases. Germline CDR1 reads MNHEY; CDR2 reads SMNVEV (reference sequence). The CDR3 totals 17 residues. The junction had 13 bases not matched to a gene; V was cut back by 5 bases and J by 6 bases. CDR3 sequence (DNA): TGTGCCAGCAGTGGGGGACAGGGGGCGCGAAAGAGGGATGGCTACACCTTC. This encodes CASSGGQGARKRDGYTF.

The chain employs TRBV24-1 and TRBJ2-7; no reliable D call. The CDR3 runs 13 residues. Per the germline V gene, CDR1 is KGHDR and CDR2 is SFDVKD. V lost 9 bases, J lost 5 bases, and 16 bases lay in between. CDR3 in amino acids: CATRVGPKNEQYF. The CDR3 DNA reads TGTGCCACCCGGGTGGGTCCTAAGAACGAGCAGTACTTC.

The rearrangement uses TRBV29-1 and TRBJ1-1, with unresolved D. The CDR3 has 15 residues. The germline gives CDR1 SQVTM, CDR2 ANQGSEA. V lost 6 bases to trimming and J lost 1 base, with 18 bases between them. The CDR3 DNA sequence: TGCAGCGTCCTACCGCATGTTCCGGGGAACACTGAAGCTTTCTTT. This gives the protein CSVLPHVPGNTEAFF.

This clone has a single count. The chain joins TRBV2 to TRBJ1-5; 7 nucleotides agree with TRBD1. The CDR3 is made up of 15 amino acids. Germline loops: CDR1 SNHLY, CDR2 FYNNEI. J was trimmed by 3 bases and V by 3 bases; bases with no gene match: 5. The CDR3 loop reads CASSDAGQVNQPQHF. CDR3 DNA sequence: TGTGCCAGCAGTGATGCCGGACAGGTCAATCAGCCCCAGCATTTT.

The chain uses TRBV5-1 and TRBJ2-5; 8 bases map to TRBD2. The CDR3 totals 16 residues. V lost 4 bases, J lost 1 base, and 9 bases stayed unmatched. Per germline, CDR1 SGHRS and CDR2 YFSETQ. The CDR3, as DNA: TGCGCCAGCAGCCAAAAAACGGGAGGGCCCCAAGAGACCCAGTACTTC. This translates into CASSQKTGGPQETQYF.

CDR3: CASSLALGEGREQFF. For the CDR3, the DNA is TGTGCCAGCAGCTTAGCGCTGGGGGAGGGCCGGGAGCAGTTCTTC. The V gene is TRBV7-8, the J gene TRBJ2-1; 7 nucleotides align to TRBD2. This CDR3 has 15 residues. CDR1 and CDR2 (germline): SGHVS, FQNEAQ. J was trimmed by 10 bases and V by 0 bases; bases with no gene match: 9.

This chain connects TRBV6-2 or TRBV6-3 to TRBJ2-3, with 12 bases lining up with TRBD2. Germline values: CDR1 MNHEY, CDR2 SVGEGT. The length of the CDR3 is 15 residues. Unmatched junction bases numbered 2, after V lost 6 bases and J lost 1 base. The CDR3 spells CASSGLAGRTDTQYF. Written as DNA, the CDR3 is TGTGCCAGCAGCGGACTAGCGGGACGCACAGATACGCAGTATTTT.

This sequence joins TRBV5-6 and TRBJ2-7, with D possibly matching TRBD2 (5 bases). Germline V gene data show CDR1 as SGHDT and CDR2 as YYEEEE. V shed 4 bases and J shed 5 bases, with 19 bases lying between them. The CDR3 contains 15 residues. CDR3 DNA sequence: TGTGCCAGCAGCCCCAGCGGATCAAATCTGGACGAGCAGTACTTC. Its translation is CASSPSGSNLDEQYF. The full variable domain, in which reference TRBV5-6 and TRBJ2-7 provide the parts outside the CDR3, is DAGVTQSPTHLIKTRGQQVTLRCSPKSGHDTVSWYQQALGQGPQFIFQYYEEEERQRGNFPDRFSGHQFPNYSSELNVNALLLGDSALYLCASSPSGSNLDEQYFGPGTRLTVT.

V and J are TRBV6-5 and TRBJ1-5; D is unclear. The ends were cut back, 7 bases at V and 7 bases at J, with 11 bases in the middle. The CDR3 length is 12 residues. The germline V gene encodes CDR1 MNHEY and CDR2 SVGAGI. The CDR3 coding sequence is TGTGCCAGCACTTTACACGGGCAGCCCCAGCATTTT. This gives the protein CASTLHGQPQHF.

The chain carries TRBV7-6 and TRBJ1-2; no clear D gene. Germline values: CDR1 SGHVS, CDR2 FNYEAQ. This CDR3 region has 11 residues. Trimming left V 8 bases short and J 3 bases short, with 7 bases between. CDR3 protein: CASEADYGYTF. The CDR3 bases are TGTGCCAGCGAGGCAGACTATGGCTACACCTTC.

This clone was counted a few times. The chain has TRBV3-1 (or the pseudogene TRBV3-2) and TRBJ1-1; TRBD1 aligns across 9 bases. The V and J ends lost 1 base and 6 bases, in that order; junction bases with no gene match: 6. CDR3 length: 15 residues. Germline V lookup: CDR1 LGHDT, CDR2 YNNKEL (reference sequence). The CDR3 DNA is TGTGCCAGCAGCCAAGTCCTACAGGGGGCCGCTGAAGCTTTCTTT. As protein: CASSQVLQGAAEAFF.